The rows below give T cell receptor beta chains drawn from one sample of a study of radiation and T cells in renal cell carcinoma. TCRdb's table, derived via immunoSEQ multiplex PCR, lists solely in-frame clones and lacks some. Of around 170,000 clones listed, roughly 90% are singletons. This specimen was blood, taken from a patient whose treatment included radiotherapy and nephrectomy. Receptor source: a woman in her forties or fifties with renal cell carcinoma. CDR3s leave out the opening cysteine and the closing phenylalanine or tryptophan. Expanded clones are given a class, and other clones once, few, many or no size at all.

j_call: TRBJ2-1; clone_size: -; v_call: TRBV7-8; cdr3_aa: ASTKSGTGPFNEQF
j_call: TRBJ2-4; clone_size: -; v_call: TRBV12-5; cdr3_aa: ASGLVGPYKNIQY
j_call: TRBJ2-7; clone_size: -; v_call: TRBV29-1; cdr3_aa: SVDSDSSYEQY
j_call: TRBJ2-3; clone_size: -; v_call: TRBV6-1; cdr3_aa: ASSPRSDTQY
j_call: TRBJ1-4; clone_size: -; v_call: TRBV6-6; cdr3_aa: ASIRDLNQEKLF
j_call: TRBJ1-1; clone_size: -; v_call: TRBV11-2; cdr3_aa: ASSYRGPGTEAF
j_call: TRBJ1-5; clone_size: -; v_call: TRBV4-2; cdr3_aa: ASSQGTGGSQPQH
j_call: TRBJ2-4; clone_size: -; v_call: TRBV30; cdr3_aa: AWSWGAKNIQY
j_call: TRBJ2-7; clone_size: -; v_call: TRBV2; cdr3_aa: ASSVETRNEQY
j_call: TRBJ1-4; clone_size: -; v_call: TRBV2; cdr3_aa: ASRDYGGGGEKLF
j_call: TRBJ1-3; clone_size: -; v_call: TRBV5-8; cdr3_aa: ASAGQGLYTIY
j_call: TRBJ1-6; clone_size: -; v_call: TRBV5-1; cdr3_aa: ASSLVAANSPLH
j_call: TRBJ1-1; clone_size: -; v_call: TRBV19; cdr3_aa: ASSIPNRGGNEAF
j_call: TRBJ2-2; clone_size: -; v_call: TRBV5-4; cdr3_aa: ASSLLSAGELF
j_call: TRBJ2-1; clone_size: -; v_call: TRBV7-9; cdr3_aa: ASSPSREQF
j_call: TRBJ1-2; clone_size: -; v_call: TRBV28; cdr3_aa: ASSLPANYGYT
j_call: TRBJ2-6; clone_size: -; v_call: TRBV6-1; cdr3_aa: ASSEKGSGANVLT
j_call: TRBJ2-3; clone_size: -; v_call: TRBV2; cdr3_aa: ASSAVTDTQY
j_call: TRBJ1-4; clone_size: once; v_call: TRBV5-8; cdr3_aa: ASSLAGKLF
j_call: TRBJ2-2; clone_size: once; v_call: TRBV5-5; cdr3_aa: ASSFIGTGELF
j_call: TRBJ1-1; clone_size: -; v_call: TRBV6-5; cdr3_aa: ASSYARTTEAF
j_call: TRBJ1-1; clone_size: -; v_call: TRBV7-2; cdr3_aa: ASSFDRGLNTEAF
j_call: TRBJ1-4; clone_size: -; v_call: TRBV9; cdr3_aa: ASSVAIGTTNEKLF
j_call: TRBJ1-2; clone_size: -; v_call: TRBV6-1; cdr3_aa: ASSAEGPPAGYGYT
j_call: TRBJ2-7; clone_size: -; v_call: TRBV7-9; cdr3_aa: ASSLRAGSSYEQY
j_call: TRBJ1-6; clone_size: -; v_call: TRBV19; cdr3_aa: ASRPPPQGAGSPLH
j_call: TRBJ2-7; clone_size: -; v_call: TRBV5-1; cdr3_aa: ASSTSQGRAGEQY
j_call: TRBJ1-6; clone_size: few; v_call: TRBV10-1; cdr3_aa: ASSESGTRGDSPLH
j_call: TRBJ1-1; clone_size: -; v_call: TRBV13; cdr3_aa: ASSLRDRAENTEAF
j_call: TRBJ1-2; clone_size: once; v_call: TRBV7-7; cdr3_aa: ASSLGEGNGYT